This T cell receptor (beta chain) was sequenced in a study of blood T cell repertoires in COVID-19. For the study at large: Both acute and convalescent COVID-19 samples were obtained from the United States, Italy and Spain.

This clone was seen only a few times. Seattle patient enrollment occurred during active infection, with longitudinal follow-up thereafter. CDR1 SGHRS and CDR2 YFSETQ come from the germline V gene. After removal of 0 bases from V and 3 bases from J, the junction contained 10 bases not matched to a gene. The CDR3 consists of 18 residues. Clones were read by immunoSEQ multiplex PCR, and TCRdb kept only the in-frame ones, dropping some. Of roughly 84,000 clones in the sample, around 82% were seen once. The source is a man aged 55 to 70 with COVID-19, enrolled during active disease. This chain links TRBV5-1 with TRBJ2-7, with TRBD2 identical over 12 bases. Sample: peripheral blood. The CDR3 DNA follows: TGCGCCAGCAGCTTGGTAGGACTAGCGGGATTTTCCAGCTACGAGCAGTACTTC. Translating it yields CASSLVGLAGFSSYEQYF.